The sequence of this T cell receptor beta chain was determined in a study of T-cell memory formation after mild COVID-19. TCRdb re-derived calls from the 5' RACE reads in MiXCR, one entry per CDR3 protein. The table lists 300,000 to 400,000 distinct CDR3 sequences, about 16% of them singletons, with about 22% in the top ten. The length of the CDR3 is 12 residues. V dropped 11 bases and J dropped 3; count of bases not matched to a gene: 7. Per germline, CDR1 SNHLY and CDR2 FYNNEI. The study's findings and limits: The CD4+ clones that contracted clustered mainly within CM and EM, and the CD8+ clones concentrated in EMRA. The study detected some responding clones in pre-infection memory, suggesting cross-reactive memory joined.

Turning to this clonotype: Antigen specificity is unknown.

V is TRBV2 and J is TRBJ2-7; 7 nucleotides agree with TRBD1. The clonotype originates from a man between 18 and 35 years old who had mild COVID-19 (a few samples of this study predate the infection). Cell type and time point are not known. The sample consisted of PBMCs or a T cell subset sorted from them (not recorded which). The CDR3 is CAGRTGVYEQYF. DNA for the CDR3: TGTGCCGGAAGGACAGGCGTCTACGAGCAGTACTTC.